A selection of T cell receptor beta chains follows, all from one sample in a study of blood T cell repertoires in COVID-19. Assay used: immunoSEQ multiplex PCR; TCRdb lists only in-frame clones, some missing. The repertoire holds tens of thousands of clones, with around four fifths as singletons. Sequences were obtained from peripheral blood. These receptors originate from a man of 80 years or more with acute or convalescent COVID-19. Each CDR3 is given with its conserved first and last residue. A D gene is named only where the DNA matches it firmly. For some rows the clone size is stated as once, few or many, or as a class when expanded; others skip it.

TRBV7-2,NA,TRBJ2-1,TRBD2,CASSFQGTSGGEQFF,TGTGCCAGCAGCTTCCAGGGGACTAGCGGGGGTGAGCAGTTCTTC
TRBV7-3,NA,TRBJ2-3,TRBD2,CASSLLRGDTDTQYF,TGTGCCAGCAGCTTATTGCGGGGGGATACAGATACGCAGTATTTT
TRBV19,NA,TRBJ1-4,NA,CASSARIQEGEKLFF,TGTGCCAGTAGTGCAAGGATCCAGGAGGGGGAAAAACTGTTTTTT
TRBV5-6,NA,TRBJ2-5,TRBD1,CASSPGQVQTQYF,TGTGCCAGCAGCCCTGGACAGGTCCAGACCCAGTACTTC
TRBV5-1,NA,TRBJ2-7,TRBD1,CASSYRTGSPNEQYF,TGCGCCAGCAGCTACAGGACAGGGTCTCCCAACGAGCAGTACTTC
TRBV24-1,medium-sized,TRBJ2-1,NA,CATSDLPHGEQFF,TGTGCCACCAGTGATTTACCCCACGGTGAGCAGTTCTTC
TRBV12-3/TRBV12-4,NA,TRBJ2-7,NA,CASSLLGDEQYF,TGTGCCAGCAGTTTACTAGGCGACGAGCAGTACTTC
TRBV5-1,NA,TRBJ1-1,NA,CASSLTGMNTEAFF,TGCGCCAGCAGCTTAACGGGGATGAACACTGAAGCTTTCTTT
TRBV28,NA,TRBJ1-4,NA,CASSLSGKHEKLFF,TGTGCCAGCAGTTTATCAGGGAAGCATGAAAAACTGTTTTTT
TRBV7-9,NA,TRBJ2-7,NA,CASSLTGRGYEQYF,TGTGCCAGCAGCTTAACAGGGCGCGGATACGAGCAGTACTTC
TRBV19,NA,TRBJ1-5,TRBD1,CASRTGTGDYQPQHF,TGTGCCAGTAGAACGGGGACAGGCGATTATCAGCCCCAGCATTTT
TRBV7-9,NA,TRBJ2-7,TRBD2,CASSLTGGGTYEQYF,TGTGCCAGCAGCTTAACCGGCGGGGGTACCTACGAGCAGTACTTC
TRBV7-9,NA,TRBJ1-2,NA,CASSPGDGYTF,TGTGCCAGCAGCCCAGGCGATGGCTACACCTTC
TRBV19,NA,TRBJ1-1,NA,CASIPLSGPGRTEAFF,TGTGCCAGTATCCCTCTATCCGGGCCGGGGAGGACTGAAGCTTTCTTT
TRBV2,NA,TRBJ2-3,NA,CASSEAGARADTQYF,TGTGCCAGCAGTGAAGCGGGAGCCCGGGCAGATACGCAGTATTTT
TRBV7-8,few,TRBJ2-3,TRBD2,CASSSVGGGDAGTDTQYF,TGTGCCAGCAGCTCGGTTGGGGGAGGGGACGCCGGCACAGATACGCAGTATTTT
TRBV4-1,NA,TRBJ2-5,NA,CASSQDRSSRGQETQYF,TGCGCCAGCAGCCAAGATCGGTCTAGTAGGGGCCAAGAGACCCAGTACTTC
TRBV5-1,NA,TRBJ2-1,TRBD2,CASRELAGGPNEQFF,TGCGCCAGCAGGGAACTAGCGGGGGGGCCGAATGAGCAGTTCTTC
TRBV7-9,NA,TRBJ2-3,TRBD2,CASSPTMALTGGPNTQYF,TGTGCCAGCAGCCCAACAATGGCCCTCACGGGGGGGCCGAATACGCAGTATTTT
TRBV29-1,NA,TRBJ1-2,TRBD1,CSVEGTGAGYTF,TGCAGCGTTGAGGGGACAGGGGCGGGCTACACCTTC
TRBV6-5,NA,TRBJ1-2,TRBD1,CASRRTDRGNYGYTF,TGTGCCAGCAGGAGAACGGACAGGGGCAACTATGGCTACACCTTC
TRBV5-1,NA,TRBJ1-2,TRBD1,CASSSGQATYSYTF,TGCGCCAGCAGCTCCGGACAGGCCACCTATAGCTACACCTTC
TRBV7-8,NA,TRBJ1-1,NA,CASSQTVLTEAFF,TGTGCCAGCAGCCAGACAGTTCTCACTGAAGCTTTCTTT
TRBV5-1,NA,TRBJ1-4,NA,CASSLQVGRSEKLFF,TGCGCCAGCAGCCTACAGGTGGGCCGTAGCGAAAAACTGTTTTTT
TRBV2,once,TRBJ2-1,NA,CASSSQGYNEQFF,TGTGCCAGCTCCTCTCAGGGCTACAATGAGCAGTTCTTC
TRBV27,NA,TRBJ2-1,TRBD2,CASSLLSSGKNEQFF,TGTGCCAGCAGTTTATTATCTAGCGGGAAGAATGAGCAGTTCTTC
TRBV5-4,once,TRBJ1-2,TRBD1,CASSRDRGSLGYTF,TGTGCCAGCAGCCGGGACAGGGGGTCACTTGGCTACACCTTC
TRBV11-1,NA,TRBJ1-5,NA,CASSLDRGQPQHF,TGTGCCAGCAGCTTAGATCGCGGTCAGCCCCAGCATTTT
TRBV28,NA,TRBJ1-1,NA,CASRGRMNTEAFF,TGTGCCAGCCGAGGGCGGATGAACACTGAAGCTTTCTTT
TRBV27,NA,TRBJ2-7,NA,CASSLSTGPYEQYF,TGTGCCAGCAGTTTATCGACAGGACCCTACGAGCAGTACTTC
TRBV15,NA,TRBJ1-1,TRBD1,CATSRDRGGTEAFF,TGTGCCACCAGCAGGGACAGGGGCGGCACTGAAGCTTTCTTT
TRBV9,NA,TRBJ2-3,TRBD1,CASSVATRGHTDTQYF,TGTGCCAGCAGCGTAGCTACGAGGGGGCACACAGATACGCAGTATTTT
TRBV5-1,few,TRBJ2-7,NA,CASSLEGGRGFYEQYF,TGCGCCAGCAGCTTGGAAGGGGGGCGGGGGTTTTACGAGCAGTACTTC
TRBV21-1,few,TRBJ1-1,NA,CASSVRAGRDKNTEAFF,TGTGCCAGCAGCGTAAGAGCGGGGAGAGATAAGAACACTGAAGCTTTCTTT
TRBV15,once,TRBJ1-1,NA,CATSSRSQGYTEAFF,TGTGCCACCAGCAGTAGGTCTCAGGGTTACACTGAAGCTTTCTTT
TRBV6-6,NA,TRBJ1-5,TRBD1,CASSLDRGTLGSNQPQHF,TGTGCCAGCAGTCTCGACAGGGGAACCTTGGGTAGCAATCAGCCCCAGCATTTT
TRBV29-1,NA,TRBJ2-7,NA,CSAGWGAGEQYF,TGCAGCGCGGGGTGGGGTGCGGGCGAGCAGTACTTC
TRBV30,NA,TRBJ2-1,NA,CAWNRGWLNEQFF,TGTGCCTGGAATCGCGGCTGGTTAAATGAGCAGTTCTTC
TRBV25-1,NA,TRBJ1-2,NA,CASSELGGPDYGYTF,TGTGCCAGCAGTGAACTCGGGGGGCCGGACTATGGCTACACCTTC
TRBV5-4,NA,TRBJ1-1,TRBD1,CASSRDSSTAFF,TGTGCCAGCAGCCGGGACAGTTCAACGGCTTTCTTT
TRBV5-1,NA,TRBJ2-7,TRBD1,CASSFGTGAYEQYF,TGCGCCAGCAGCTTCGGGACAGGAGCCTACGAGCAGTACTTC
TRBV10-3,NA,TRBJ1-2,NA,CATPGQMIYGYTF,TGTGCCACCCCCGGACAGATGATCTATGGCTACACCTTC
TRBV27,NA,TRBJ2-1,TRBD2,CASRHPGLAGHEQFF,TGTGCCAGCAGACATCCGGGACTAGCGGGACATGAGCAGTTCTTC
TRBV3-1/TRBV3-2,NA,TRBJ2-1,NA,CASSHEAGSQFF,TGTGCCAGCAGCCATGAAGCGGGTTCACAGTTCTTC
TRBV27,NA,TRBJ2-3,TRBD2,CASRGTSGVHSPYF,TGTGCCAGCAGGGGGACTAGCGGGGTTCATTCCCCGTATTTT
TRBV2,NA,TRBJ1-5,TRBD1,CASTTGGAVGQPQHF,TGTGCCAGCACGACAGGGGGCGCGGTTGGACAGCCCCAGCATTTT
TRBV3-1/TRBV3-2,NA,TRBJ1-2,TRBD1,CASSQVGTENGYTF,TGTGCCAGCAGCCAAGTCGGGACAGAAAATGGCTACACCTTC
TRBV30,NA,TRBJ1-4,TRBD1,CAWSVQGSPRLFF,TGTGCCTGGAGTGTACAGGGGTCACCGAGACTGTTTTTT
TRBV30,NA,TRBJ1-5,NA,CAWSSKGTNQPQHF,TGTGCCTGGAGTTCGAAGGGGACTAATCAGCCCCAGCATTTT
TRBV5-6,NA,TRBJ1-4,TRBD1,CASSEDRGAGNEKLFF,TGTGCCAGCAGCGAGGACAGGGGGGCAGGTAATGAAAAACTGTTTTTT
TRBV24-1,NA,TRBJ2-1,TRBD1,CATSDWTGGPYNEQFF,TGTGCCACCAGTGATTGGACAGGGGGACCCTACAATGAGCAGTTCTTC
TRBV5-1,NA,TRBJ2-5,NA,CASSLAGELRETQYF,TGCGCCAGCAGCTTGGCGGGGGAGTTGAGGGAGACCCAGTACTTC
TRBV5-1,once,TRBJ2-7,TRBD1,CASSTEGTGAYEQYF,TGCGCCAGCAGCACGGAGGGGACAGGGGCCTACGAGCAGTACTTC
TRBV13,NA,TRBJ2-3,NA,CASRAQGGQGPDTQYF,TGTGCCAGCAGAGCCCAAGGGGGTCAGGGACCCGATACGCAGTATTTT
TRBV11-2,NA,TRBJ1-6,NA,CASSLGRGVAALHF,TGTGCCAGCAGCTTAGGGCGGGGGGTGGCGGCCCTCCACTTT
TRBV7-9,many,TRBJ2-1,NA,CASSSLSLGLNEQFF,TGTGCCAGCAGCTCCCTAAGTTTGGGGCTCAATGAGCAGTTCTTC
TRBV5-4,NA,TRBJ2-7,NA,CASSLAGGGSSYEQYF,TGTGCCAGCAGCTTGGCTGGCGGGGGCTCCTCCTACGAGCAGTACTTC
TRBV2,NA,TRBJ1-2,NA,CASSEQLTNYGYTF,TGTGCCAGCAGTGAACAGTTAACTAACTATGGCTACACCTTC
TRBV11-2,few,TRBJ2-7,NA,CASSFDRISYEQYF,TGTGCCAGCAGCTTCGACAGGATCTCCTACGAGCAGTACTTC
TRBV19,NA,TRBJ2-1,NA,CASSKGVSSYNEQFF,TGTGCCAGTAGTAAAGGGGTGAGCTCCTACAATGAGCAGTTCTTC